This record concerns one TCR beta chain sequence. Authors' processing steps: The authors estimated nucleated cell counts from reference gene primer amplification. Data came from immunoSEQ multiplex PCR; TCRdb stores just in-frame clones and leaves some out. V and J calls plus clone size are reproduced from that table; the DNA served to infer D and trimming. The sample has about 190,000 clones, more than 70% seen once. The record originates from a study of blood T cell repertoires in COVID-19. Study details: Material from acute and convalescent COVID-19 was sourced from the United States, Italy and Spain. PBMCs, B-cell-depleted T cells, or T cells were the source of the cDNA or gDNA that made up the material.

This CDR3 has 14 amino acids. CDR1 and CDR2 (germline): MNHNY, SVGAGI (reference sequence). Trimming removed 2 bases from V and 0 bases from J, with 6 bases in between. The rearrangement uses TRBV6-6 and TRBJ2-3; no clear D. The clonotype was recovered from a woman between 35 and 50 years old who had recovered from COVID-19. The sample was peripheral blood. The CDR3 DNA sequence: TGTGCCAGCAGTTACGGGCCTAGCACAGATACGCAGTATTTT. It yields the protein CASSYGPSTDTQYF.